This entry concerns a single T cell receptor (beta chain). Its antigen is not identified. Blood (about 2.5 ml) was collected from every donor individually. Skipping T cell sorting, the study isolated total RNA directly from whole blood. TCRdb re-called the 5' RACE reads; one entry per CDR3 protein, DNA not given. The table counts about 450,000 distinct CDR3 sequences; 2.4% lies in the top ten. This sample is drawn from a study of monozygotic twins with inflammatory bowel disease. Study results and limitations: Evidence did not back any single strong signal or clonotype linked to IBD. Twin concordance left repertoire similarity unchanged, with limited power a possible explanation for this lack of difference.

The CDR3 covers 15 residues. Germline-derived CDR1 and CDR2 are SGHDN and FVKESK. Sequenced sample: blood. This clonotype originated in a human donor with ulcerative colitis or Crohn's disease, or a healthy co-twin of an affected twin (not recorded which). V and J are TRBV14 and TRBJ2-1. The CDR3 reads CASSQRQMDWDEQFF.